What follows describes a single T cell receptor beta chain. The data were obtained in a study of technical replicates of blood from a handful of donors. Sequencing used immunoSEQ multiplex PCR; TCRdb keeps in-frame clones, though not all of them. Here the sample spans more than 90,000 clones, more than 90% being singletons. CDR3 size: 18 residues. Trimming took off 0 bases at V and 0 bases at J, with 15 bases between the two ends. CDR1 is MGHRA and CDR2 is YSYEKL in the germline V gene. The clonotype was recovered from a human donor in good health. This chain links TRBV4-1 with TRBJ2-1, with D tentatively TRBD2 (5 bases). Material for sequencing was T cells isolated from PBMCs. The CDR3 spells CASSQEGEGPSSYNEQFF. The CDR3 coding sequence is TGCGCCAGCAGCCAAGAAGGAGAGGGCCCTAGCTCCTACAATGAGCAGTTCTTC.